The 32 T cell receptor beta chains listed next were all sequenced from one sample in a study of blood T cell repertoires in COVID-19. Sequencing used immunoSEQ multiplex PCR; TCRdb keeps in-frame clones, though not all of them. The sample includes about 200,000 clones, around 90% of them seen just once. Sequencing was carried out using PBMCs or T cells enriched from blood (not recorded which). Receptors were obtained from a man aged 25 to 45 who had recovered from COVID-19.

The chain carries TRBV5-1 and TRBJ2-5, with TRBD2 matching over 10 bases. Germline trimming cut 1 base from V and 2 bases from J; bases unmatched to any gene: 2. CDR1 and CDR2 (germline): SGHRS, YFSETQ. This CDR3 contains 15 residues. The CDR3 sequence is CASSLPSGGQETQYF. In nucleotides, the CDR3 is TGCGCCAGCAGCTTGCCTAGCGGGGGACAAGAGACCCAGTACTTC. Filled out from reference TRBV5-1 and TRBJ2-5, the complete variable domain reads KAGVTQTPRYLIKTRGQQVTLSCSPISGHRSVSWYQQTPGQGLQFLFEYFSETQRNKGNFPGRFSGRQFSNSRSEMNVSTLELGDSALYLCASSLPSGGQETQYFGPGTRLLVL.

This chain uses TRBV6-5 with TRBJ1-1; no definite D call. Per the germline V gene, CDR1 is MNHEY and CDR2 is SVGAGI. With 0 bases removed from V and 0 bases from J, the gap between germline ends came to 11 bases. The CDR3 sequence is 16 residues long. Here the CDR3 reads CASSYSWQPMNTEAFF. The CDR3 DNA reads as TGTGCCAGCAGTTACTCGTGGCAACCCATGAACACTGAAGCTTTCTTT.

The V and J genes are TRBV7-2 and TRBJ2-5; D is perhaps TRBD2 (7 bases). CDR3 length equals 16 residues. Trimming cost V 2 bases and J 2 bases, with 15 bases left between them. Per the germline V gene, CDR1 is SGHTA and CDR2 is FQGNSA. CDR3: CASSLQLRGAQETQYF. In nucleotides, the CDR3 is TGTGCCAGCAGCTTACAATTACGGGGGGCGCAAGAGACCCAGTACTTC.

The rearrangement links TRBV5-1 to TRBJ2-1; 14 nucleotides line up with TRBD2. CDR1 is SGHRS, CDR2 YFSETQ, per germline. V lost 4 bases and J lost 10; bases outside the gene matches: 7. The CDR3 length is 15 residues. CDR3 DNA sequence: TGCGCCAGCAGCCCCGGACTAGCGGGGGGAAGAGAGCAGTTCTTC. Translated: CASSPGLAGGREQFF.

This clone was seen just once. The V and J genes are TRBV4-3 and TRBJ1-2; weak D call: TRBD1 (5 bases). Between the trimmed V and J ends, which lost 4 bases and 2 bases, there was a span of 17 bases. The CDR3 totals 16 residues. Germline CDR1 is LGHNA and CDR2 is YSLEER. This chain's CDR3 is CASSLEGGARNYGYTF. In DNA, the CDR3 is TGCGCCAGCAGCCTAGAAGGAGGGGCGCGGAACTATGGCTACACCTTC.

The chain carries TRBV3-1 (or the pseudogene TRBV3-2) and TRBJ1-2; 9 bases match TRBD1. V gave up 0 bases and J gave up 6 bases; unmatched junction bases: 8. The germline V gene has CDR1 LGHDT and CDR2 YNNKEL (reference sequence). This CDR3 region has 16 residues. Here the CDR3 reads CASSQDVTGGKDGYTF. DNA of the CDR3: TGTGCCAGCAGCCAAGACGTAACAGGGGGCAAGGATGGCTACACCTTC.

The rearrangement uses TRBV15 and TRBJ1-1, with no clear D. The CDR3 spans 14 residues. The germline V gene has CDR1 LNHNV and CDR2 YYDKDF (reference sequence). Trimming cost V 3 bases and J 3 bases, with 11 bases left between them. The CDR3, as DNA: TGTGCCACCAGCAGGAGGAGTGAGGACACTGAAGCTTTCTTT. Its protein is CATSRRSEDTEAFF.

The V call is TRBV12-5, the J call TRBJ2-1, with TRBD1 matching over 7 bases. V lost 3 bases and J lost 6; bases outside the gene matches: 8. Germline loops: CDR1 LGHNT, CDR2 FRNRAP. The CDR3 length is 15 residues. CDR3: CASGLGSRQGNEQFF. CDR3 DNA: TGTGCTAGTGGTTTAGGTTCGAGACAGGGCAATGAGCAGTTCTTC.

The chain uses TRBV7-8 and TRBJ1-6, with D tentatively TRBD1 (5 bases). From germline, CDR1 is SGHVS and CDR2 FQNEAQ. The CDR3 has 13 amino acids. The germline V and J ends were trimmed by 2 bases and 11 bases, with 10 bases remaining between them. CDR3 nucleotide sequence: TGTGCCAGCAGCTTATGGGGAGGGGCACCCCTCCACTTT. Translated: CASSLWGGAPLHF.

The V call is TRBV9, the J call TRBJ2-2; D ambiguous. The CDR3 has 15 residues. V gave up 0 bases and J gave up 1 base, with 7 bases separating them. Germline V gene data show CDR1 as SGDLS and CDR2 as YYNGEE. This CDR3 is CASSVDPVNTGELFF. In DNA form, the CDR3 reads TGTGCCAGCAGCGTAGATCCAGTGAACACCGGGGAGCTGTTTTTT.

The rearrangement links TRBV4-3 to TRBJ2-1; 11 bases map to TRBD2. The CDR3 has 16 residues. Trimming at V came to 0 bases and at J to 7 bases, leaving 5 bases not matched to a gene. Germline-derived CDR1 and CDR2 are LGHNA and YSLEER. As DNA, the CDR3 is TGCGCCAGCAGCCAAGAGACTAGCGGGATATCGAATGAGCAGTTCTTC. It encodes CASSQETSGISNEQFF.

This clone has a count of ten or more. The chain recombines TRBV7-8 with TRBJ2-3; a weak D match, TRBD2 (6 bases). CDR1 is SGHVS, CDR2 FQNEAQ, per germline. V gave up 5 bases and J gave up 1 base, with 16 bases separating them. The CDR3 has 16 residues. CDR3 region: CASSRATPGGTDTQYF. CDR3 DNA sequence: TGTGCCAGCAGCCGCGCAACGCCGGGGGGCACAGATACGCAGTATTTT.

The V and J genes are TRBV11-2 and TRBJ2-1, with 9 positions matching TRBD1. This CDR3 comprises 16 residues. The J segment lost 3 bases and the V segment lost 4 bases, leaving 7 bases of the junction unmatched. Germline V gene lookup returns CDR1 SGHAT and CDR2 FQNNGV. Here the CDR3 DNA reads TGTGCCAGCAGCTCCCTTAGGGGACAGGGCTACAATGAGCAGTTCTTC. As protein: CASSSLRGQGYNEQFF. Based on the CDR3 plus reference TRBV11-2 and TRBJ2-1, the full variable domain is EAGVAQSPRYKIIEKRQSVAFWCNPISGHATLYWYQQILGQGPKLLIQFQNNGVVDDSQLPKDRFSAERLKGVDSTLKIQPAKLEDSAVYLCASSSLRGQGYNEQFFGPGTRLTVL.

This clone was observed a few times. The chain combines TRBV7-9 with TRBJ2-5, with D perhaps TRBD2 (6 bases). Germline loops: CDR1 SEHNR, CDR2 FQNEAQ (reference sequence). Deletions cut 5 bases from V and 3 bases from J, with 19 bases between. This CDR3 region has 16 residues. In nucleotides, the CDR3 is TGTGCCAGCAGCGAGAGTAGCGAGGGCGGGAAAGAGACCCAGTACTTC. Translated: CASSESSEGGKETQYF.

V and J are TRBV11-3 and TRBJ2-2, with 7 bases that match TRBD1. The CDR3 length is 15 residues. Germline V gene data show CDR1 as SGHNT and CDR2 as YENEEA. Losses at the gene ends were 5 bases for V and 7 bases for J; bases not matched to a gene: 10. Here the CDR3 reads CASSARQGGGGELFF. The DNA for the CDR3 is TGTGCCAGCAGCGCCAGACAGGGCGGTGGCGGGGAGCTGTTTTTT.

This clone was observed a single time. The chain is built from TRBV7-9 and TRBJ1-4; D may be TRBD1 (6 bases). V lost 5 bases to trimming and J lost 4 bases, with 11 bases between them. Germline values: CDR1 SEHNR, CDR2 FQNEAQ (reference sequence). This CDR3 has 14 residues. The CDR3 region has the DNA TGTGCCAGCAGCGCTACAGGGTATAATGAAAAACTGTTTTTT. Translating it yields CASSATGYNEKLFF. The full variable domain, its missing parts supplied by reference TRBV7-9 and TRBJ1-4, is DTGVSQNPRHKITKRGQNVTFRCDPISEHNRLYWYRQTLGQGPEFLTYFQNEAQLEKSRLLSDRFSAERPKGSFSTLEIQRTEQGDSAMYLCASSATGYNEKLFFGSGTQLSVL.

V usage is TRBV24-1 and J usage is TRBJ2-3, with TRBD2 identical over 11 bases. The CDR3 runs 18 residues. V was pared by 6 bases and J by 3 bases, with 13 bases of the junction left unmatched. CDR1 is KGHDR, CDR2 SFDVKD, per germline. The CDR3 bases are TGTGCCACCAGTCACACCGGGCTAGCGGGAGGTGGGACAGATACGCAGTATTTT. As protein: CATSHTGLAGGGTDTQYF.

Written as DNA, the CDR3 is TGCGCCAGCAGCCACCAGGGGGATTTCTACGAGCAGTACTTC. Translating gives CASSHQGDFYEQYF. The V and J genes are TRBV4-3 and TRBJ2-7; TRBD1 matches 7 bases. The CDR3 is made up of 14 amino acids. Trimming at V came to 3 bases and at J to 3 bases, leaving 5 bases not matched to a gene. Germline CDR1 reads LGHNA; CDR2 reads YSLEER.

This clone was detected only once. The chain is built from TRBV4-3 and TRBJ1-1, with 7 bases matching TRBD1. V was pared by 4 bases and J by 5 bases, with 7 bases of the junction left unmatched. The CDR3 extends over 14 amino acids. Germline loops: CDR1 LGHNA, CDR2 YSLEER. CDR3 in DNA: TGCGCCAGCAGCCCGACAGGGTTCTGGACTGAAGCTTTCTTT. Protein sequence: CASSPTGFWTEAFF.

The genes are TRBV4-3 and TRBJ2-7; TRBD2 matches at 10 bases. The CDR3 has 16 amino acids. The germline V gene encodes CDR1 LGHNA and CDR2 YSLEER. V gave up 3 bases and J gave up 5 bases; unmatched junction bases: 10. Here the CDR3 reads CASSQIPAGGPDEQYF. The CDR3 coding sequence is TGCGCCAGCAGCCAGATACCAGCGGGAGGGCCGGACGAGCAGTACTTC.

This clone appeared once. The gene calls are TRBV27 and TRBJ2-2; TRBD1 aligns across 9 bases. V was pared by 6 bases and J by 8 bases, with 7 bases of the junction left unmatched. CDR3 length equals 14 residues. CDR1 and CDR2 from the germline V gene are MNHEY and SMNVEV (reference sequence). As DNA, the CDR3 is TGTGCCAGCAGCCCCGGGACAGGGTATGGGGAGCTGTTTTTT. The encoded protein is CASSPGTGYGELFF.

The J gene is TRBJ2-3, the V gene TRBV10-2; 9 bases are a match to TRBD2. Germline V lookup: CDR1 WSHSY, CDR2 SAAADI. This CDR3 is 14 amino acids long. The V and J ends lost 8 bases and 2 bases, in that order; junction bases with no gene match: 5. The CDR3 bases are TGCGCCAGCCAGCGGGAGGCAGACACAGATACGCAGTATTTT. It translates to CASQREADTDTQYF.

This sequence joins TRBV20-1 and TRBJ2-3; D is ambiguous. This CDR3 has 13 amino acids. Trimming shortened V by 3 bases and J by 0 bases, and 7 bases separated the two germline ends. Germline V gene lookup returns CDR1 DFQATT and CDR2 SNEGSKA (reference sequence). CDR3 protein: CSASGQSTDTQYF. In DNA, the CDR3 is TGCAGTGCTAGTGGGCAGAGCACAGATACGCAGTATTTT.

The chain employs TRBV14 and TRBJ2-3; no clear D. This CDR3 is built from 15 residues. Germline V CDR1 and CDR2: SGHDN, FVKESK. V was pared by 1 base and J by 0 bases, with 8 bases between. The CDR3 nucleotides are TGTGCCAGCAGCCAAGCGACTCTAAGCACAGATACGCAGTATTTT. This translates into CASSQATLSTDTQYF.

This chain links TRBV7-2 with TRBJ1-2, with a tentative D call TRBD1 (5 bases). The CDR3 is made up of 15 amino acids. V lost 3 bases, J lost 8 bases, and 19 bases lay in between. Germline CDR1 and CDR2: SGHTA and FQGNSA. The CDR3 coding sequence is TGTGCCAGCAGCTTCCAGGAGGGCAGGGAGGACGGCTACACCTTC. Amino acid sequence: CASSFQEGREDGYTF.

The V call is TRBV19, the J call TRBJ1-2; D remains ambiguous. Germline V gene data show CDR1 as LNHDA and CDR2 as SQIVND (reference sequence). The CDR3 spans 12 residues. V lost 7 bases and J 8 bases, leaving 14 bases between the germline ends. This CDR3 reads CASMAPPGGYTF. In DNA, the CDR3 is TGTGCCAGTATGGCCCCACCGGGAGGCTACACCTTC.

The sample holds a few counts of this clone. The CDR3 bases are TGTGCCAGCAGTGATGGCAGTAAGTACACAGATACGCAGTATTTT. It specifies CASSDGSKYTDTQYF. The chain couples TRBV2 to TRBJ2-3; D remains unclear. This CDR3 spans 15 amino acids. Germline CDR1 reads SNHLY; CDR2 reads FYNNEI. The V gene lost 3 bases and the J gene lost 2 bases, with 12 bases spanning the gap.

The chain combines TRBV2 with TRBJ2-7; 14 bases line up with TRBD2. Per the germline V gene, CDR1 is SNHLY and CDR2 is FYNNEI. The V gene end was trimmed by 7 bases and the J gene end by 6 bases; junction bases not matched to a gene: 5. This CDR3 spans 14 amino acids. CDR3 amino acids: CASTTSGGAAEQYF. CDR3 coding DNA: TGTGCCAGCACGACTAGCGGGGGGGCCGCCGAGCAGTACTTC.

As for this clone: The junction departs from germline at one end; a sequencing error may be responsible. The chain couples TRBV7-9 to TRBJ1-2; 10 bases agree with TRBD1. The germline V gene encodes CDR1 SEHNR and CDR2 FQNEAQ (reference sequence). The CDR3 has 17 amino acids. CDR3 region: CASSNLGQGETKYGYTF. In DNA form, the CDR3 reads TGTGCCAGCAGCAACCTAGGACAGGGGGAAACTAAGTATGGCTACACCTTC. Variable domain in full (rest from reference TRBV7-9 and TRBJ1-2): DTGVSQNPRHKITKRGQNVTFRCDPISEHNRLYWYRQTLGQGPEFLTYFQNEAQLEKSRLLSDRFSAERPKGSFSTLEIQRTEQGDSAMYLCASSNLGQGETKYGYTFGSGTRLTVV.

The V gene is TRBV28, the J gene TRBJ2-7; the match to TRBD2 covers 8 bases. This CDR3 is built from 18 residues. Germline lookup yields CDR1 MDHEN and CDR2 SYDVKM. The V segment lost 2 bases and the J segment 6 bases; nucleotides outside the gene matches: 18. CDR3 DNA: TGTGCCAGCAGTTTAGACCTCCTCTCTCCGCGGGGGGCCCGCGAGCAGTACTTC. Protein product: CASSLDLLSPRGAREQYF.

A few counts support this clone. This chain joins TRBV19 and TRBJ1-3; 7 positions match TRBD1. Trimming took 4 bases from V and 4 from J; bases not matched to a gene: 7. CDR1 is LNHDA and CDR2 is SQIVND in the germline V gene (reference sequence). The CDR3 consists of 15 residues. In DNA form, the CDR3 reads TGTGCCAGTAGTAAACTCAGGGGGGACGGAAACACCATATATTTT. Its protein is CASSKLRGDGNTIYF.

The chain couples TRBV5-1 to TRBJ1-1; 9 positions match TRBD1. V lost 0 bases to trimming and J lost 1 base; unmatched junction nucleotides: 4. This CDR3 comprises 16 residues. The germline gives CDR1 SGHRS, CDR2 YFSETQ. CDR3 region: CASSLAYRGRNTEAFF. CDR3 sequence (DNA): TGCGCCAGCAGCTTGGCCTACAGGGGGCGGAACACTGAAGCTTTCTTT.